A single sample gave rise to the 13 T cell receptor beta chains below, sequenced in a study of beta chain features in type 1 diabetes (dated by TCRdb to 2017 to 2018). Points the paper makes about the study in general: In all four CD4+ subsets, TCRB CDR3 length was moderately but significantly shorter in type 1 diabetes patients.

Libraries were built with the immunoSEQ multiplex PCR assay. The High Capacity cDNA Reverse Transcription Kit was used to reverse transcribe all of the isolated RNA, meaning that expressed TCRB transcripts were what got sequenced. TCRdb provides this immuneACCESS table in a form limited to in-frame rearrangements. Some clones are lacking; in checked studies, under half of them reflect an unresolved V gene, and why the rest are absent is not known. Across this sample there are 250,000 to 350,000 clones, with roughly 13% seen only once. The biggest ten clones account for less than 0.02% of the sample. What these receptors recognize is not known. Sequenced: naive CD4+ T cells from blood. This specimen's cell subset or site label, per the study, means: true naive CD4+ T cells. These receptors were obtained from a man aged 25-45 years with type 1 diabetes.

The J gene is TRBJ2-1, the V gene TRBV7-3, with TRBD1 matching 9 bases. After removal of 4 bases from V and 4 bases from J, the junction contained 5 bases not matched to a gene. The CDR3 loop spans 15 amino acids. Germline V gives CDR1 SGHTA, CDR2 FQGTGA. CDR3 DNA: TGTGCCAGCAGCTCTATGGGACAGGGATACAATGAGCAGTTCTTC. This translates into CASSSMGQGYNEQFF.

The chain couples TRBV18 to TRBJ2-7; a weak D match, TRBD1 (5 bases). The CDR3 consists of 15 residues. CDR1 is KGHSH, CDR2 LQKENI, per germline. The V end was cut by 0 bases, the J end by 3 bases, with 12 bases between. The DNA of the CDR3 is TGTGCCAGCTCACCACCGGGCAGGGAAGGCTACGAGCAGTACTTC. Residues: CASSPPGREGYEQYF.

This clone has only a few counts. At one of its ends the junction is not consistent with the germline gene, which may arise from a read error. The CDR3 DNA is TGTGCCAGCACCTTGGGACCGGGAGGGCTCCAAGAGACCCAGTACTTC. Translation gives CASTLGPGGLQETQYF. J is TRBJ2-5 and V is TRBV5-6; TRBD2 aligns across 8 bases. Germline V lookup: CDR1 SGHDT, CDR2 YYEEEE. CDR3 length: 16 amino acids.

CDR3 loop: CASSRSASSLEQYF. As DNA, the CDR3 is TGTGCCAGCAGCCGCTCGGCTAGCTCCCTCGAGCAGTACTTC. The J gene is TRBJ2-7, the V gene TRBV7-3, with D perhaps TRBD2 (5 bases). Germline values: CDR1 SGHTA, CDR2 FQGTGA. CDR3 length: 14 residues. V was clipped by 5 bases and J by 6 bases, with 17 bases between them.

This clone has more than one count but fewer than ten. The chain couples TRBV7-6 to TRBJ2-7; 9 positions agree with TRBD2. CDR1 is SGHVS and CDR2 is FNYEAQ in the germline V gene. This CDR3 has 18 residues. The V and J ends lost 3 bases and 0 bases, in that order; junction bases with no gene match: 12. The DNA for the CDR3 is TGTGCCAGCAGCTTTCAGCGTGGGACTAGCTGTGACTCCTACGAGCAGTACTTC. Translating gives CASSFQRGTSCDSYEQYF.

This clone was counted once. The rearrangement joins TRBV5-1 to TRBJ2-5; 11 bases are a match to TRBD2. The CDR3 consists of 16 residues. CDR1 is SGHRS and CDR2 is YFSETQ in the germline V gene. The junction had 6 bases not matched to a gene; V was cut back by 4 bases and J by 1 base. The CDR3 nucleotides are TGCGCCAGCAGCCTGGGACTAGCGGTGATCCAAGAGACCCAGTACTTC. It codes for CASSLGLAVIQETQYF.

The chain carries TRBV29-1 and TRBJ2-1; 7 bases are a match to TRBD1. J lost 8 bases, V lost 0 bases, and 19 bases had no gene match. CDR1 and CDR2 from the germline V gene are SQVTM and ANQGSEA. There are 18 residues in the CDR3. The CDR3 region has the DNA TGCAGCGTTGAAGATCGATCCCACCGGGACAGTATCGGGGATGAGCAGTTCTTC. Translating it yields CSVEDRSHRDSIGDEQFF.

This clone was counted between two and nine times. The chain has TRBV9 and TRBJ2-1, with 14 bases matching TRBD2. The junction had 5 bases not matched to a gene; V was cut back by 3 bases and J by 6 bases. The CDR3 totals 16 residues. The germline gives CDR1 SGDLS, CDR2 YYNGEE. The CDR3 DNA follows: TGTGCCAGCAGCGGGGGACTAGCGGGAGTGAGCAATGAGCAGTTCTTC. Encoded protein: CASSGGLAGVSNEQFF.

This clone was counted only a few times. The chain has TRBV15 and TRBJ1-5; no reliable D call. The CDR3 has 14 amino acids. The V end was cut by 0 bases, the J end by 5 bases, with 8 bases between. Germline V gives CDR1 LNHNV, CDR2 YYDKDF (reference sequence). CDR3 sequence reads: CATSRDLGDQPQHF. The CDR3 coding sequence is TGTGCCACCAGCAGAGATCTTGGAGATCAGCCCCAGCATTTT.

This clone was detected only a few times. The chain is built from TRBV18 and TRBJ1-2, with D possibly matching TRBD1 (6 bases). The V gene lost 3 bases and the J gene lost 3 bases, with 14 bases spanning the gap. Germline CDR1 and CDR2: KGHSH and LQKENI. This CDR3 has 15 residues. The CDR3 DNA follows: TGTGCCAGCTCACCGTCAAGGGGGTCGGACTATGGCTACACCTTC. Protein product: CASSPSRGSDYGYTF.

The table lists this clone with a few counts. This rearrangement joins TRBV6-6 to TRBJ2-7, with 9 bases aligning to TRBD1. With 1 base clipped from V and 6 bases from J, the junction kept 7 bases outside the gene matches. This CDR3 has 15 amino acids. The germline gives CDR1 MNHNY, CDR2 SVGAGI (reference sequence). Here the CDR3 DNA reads TGTGCCAGCAGTTACTGGGACAGGGTACGAGGCGAGCAGTACTTC. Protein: CASSYWDRVRGEQYF.

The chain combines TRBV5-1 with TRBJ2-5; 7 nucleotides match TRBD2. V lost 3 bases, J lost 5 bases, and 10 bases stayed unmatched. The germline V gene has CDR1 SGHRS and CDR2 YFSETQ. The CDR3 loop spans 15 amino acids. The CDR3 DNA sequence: TGCGCCAGCAGCTCTTTCGGGGGGATGGAGGAGACCCAGTACTTC. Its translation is CASSSFGGMEETQYF.

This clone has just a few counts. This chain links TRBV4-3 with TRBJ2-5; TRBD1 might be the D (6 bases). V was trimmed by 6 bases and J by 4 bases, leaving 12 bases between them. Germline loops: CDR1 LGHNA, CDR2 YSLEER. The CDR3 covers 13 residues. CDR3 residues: CASSLQGGETQYF. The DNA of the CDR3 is TGCGCCAGCAGTCTACAGGGCGGAGAGACCCAGTACTTC.